The clone carrying this TCR beta chain was counted many times. What it binds is unknown. The template for TCR beta VDJ and CDR3 sequence profiling was genomic DNA. TCRdb re-analysed the reads in MiXCR, keeping a single row per CDR3 protein. The table shows hundreds of thousands of distinct CDR3 sequences, with over 25% occurring only once. The data derive from a study of CD8+CD57+ T cells in acquired aplastic anemia. General observations from the study: Overlapping CD8+ CDR3 repertoires of patients and controls contained under 30 shared sequences.

Germline-derived CDR1 and CDR2 are SGHVS and FQNEAQ. The CDR3 totals 16 residues. V shed 3 bases and J shed 1 base, with 13 bases lying between them. In patients chosen for sequencing, flow cytometry had shown CD8+CD57+ cell expansion. Every one of the patients had aplastic anemia (severe, acquired). Source material: sorted CD4+, CD8+, or CD8+CD57+ T cells (not recorded which) from PBMCs. The V gene is TRBV7-8, the J gene TRBJ1-5; D ambiguous. The origin of this receptor is a human donor with aplastic anemia. CDR3 nucleotides: TGTGCCAGCAGCTTTTCCCGGACGAGGAGCAATCAGCCCCAGCATTTT. Protein: CASSFSRTRSNQPQHF.